This TCR beta chain was sequenced during a study of CD8 T cells in ankylosing spondylitis. Details on this clonotype: No antigen is known for it.

Quantitative 5'-RACE was performed with molecular barcodes, and it yielded the TCR beta libraries. TCRdb re-called the 5' RACE reads through MiXCR, storing one row per CDR3 protein. This table holds around 390,000 distinct CDR3 sequences, around 24% found once. General study results and limits: Existing reports had already noted some motif variants in reactive arthritis synovial fluid and blood. Ankylosing spondylitis blood seemed to carry a telltale TCR beta motif made of roughly 8 highly homologous variants.

Germline CDR1 SGHRS, CDR2 YFSETQ. CDR3 length: 19 residues. V was clipped by 3 bases and J by 8 bases, with 31 bases between them. The genes are TRBV5-1 and TRBJ2-3; D possibly corresponds to TRBD1 (9 bases). The origin of this receptor is a male donor with ankylosing spondylitis. Specimen: blood, either unsorted or a sorted T cell fraction (not recorded which). The CDR3: CASSWRTGVREEARGTQYF. The CDR3 DNA follows: TGCGCCAGCAGCTGGAGGACAGGGGTGCGGGAGGAGGCGCGCGGTACGCAGTATTTT.